This T cell receptor beta chain originates from a study of blood T cell repertoires in COVID-19. Across the whole study: Donors in the United States, Italy and Spain gave samples during acute or convalescent COVID-19. T cells, B-cell-depleted T cells, or PBMCs provided the cDNA or gDNA that served as material.

In the source study's methods: Reference gene primer amplification gave nucleated cell count estimates. The table came from immunoSEQ multiplex PCR; TCRdb's copy has only in-frame clones and leaves some out. The V and J calls and clone size are taken from that table; D and trimming were inferred from the DNA. The sample has around 50,000 clones, more than 70% seen once. With 6 bases removed from V and 2 bases from J, the gap between germline ends came to 18 bases. The CDR3 extends over 16 amino acids. Germline assignment: CDR1 MDHEN and CDR2 SYDVKM. This TCR was recovered from a man aged 45-65 years with active COVID-19. What was sequenced was peripheral blood. The chain is built from TRBV28 and TRBJ2-3, with D perhaps matching TRBD1 (7 bases). CDR3 DNA sequence: TGTGCCAGCAGCGAGAAGGGGGCGGGAAACACAGATACGCAGTATTTT. Translated: CASSEKGAGNTDTQYF.